The T cell receptor (beta chain) described here comes from a study of blood T cell repertoires in COVID-19 (dated by TCRdb to 2018 to 2021). Study-wide context: The collaborator samples originated in the United States, Italy and Spain and spanned the acute and convalescent phases of COVID-19. A freely available public database, intended as a resource for researchers studying the immune response to SARS-CoV-2, is where the repertoires were released. The samples were drawn from two sources: the first 160 participants of the ongoing ImmuneRACE study, and 1,254 subjects contributed by 6 global collaborators. The material from the prospective study consisted of cDNA or gDNA derived from T cells, B-cell-depleted T cells, or PBMCs. The dataset comprised deeply sampled blood TCRbeta repertoires from subjects exposed to, actively infected with, or recovered from COVID-19. A de-identified subject ID, COVID-19 status, age in years and sex were almost always included in the sample metadata. Where HLA class I and class II types were available, the types were taken from metadata supplied by the sample provider, not from assay-based typing.

Note on this clone: The antigen it recognizes is unknown. Per-nucleotide qualities are absent, and no much larger clonotype sits a single base away.

Trimming at the junction amounts to 2 bases on V and 5 bases on J, and the germline ends lie 19 bases apart. The CDR3 goes from the cysteine to the phenylalanine over 17 residues. Only the CDR3 part of the read is kept: 51 bases, read in frame from the first base. CDR1 MNHEY and CDR2 SMNVEV are derived from the germline V gene (reference sequence). Beyond this particular receptor, the publication reports: How much clinical and demographic metadata was included differed by source and by participant, and the metadata was provided uncurated.

Whole blood was collected in K2EDTA tubes by collaborating institutions according to the institutions' own protocols. For TCRbeta analysis, collaborator samples were shipped as frozen whole blood, as isolated PBMCs, or as DNA extracted from either sample type. TCRbeta CDR3 regions were amplified from genomic DNA by means of the immunoSEQ Assay, a bias-controlled multiplex PCR. From the authors' description of their analysis: Nucleated cell counts per sample were estimated from amplification of reference gene primers within the assay. To quantify the absolute abundance of each unique TCRbeta CDR3 rearrangement, sequence reads were collapsed and filtered. For each sample, productive Simpson clonality was calculated as the square root of Simpson's diversity index over productive rearrangements. Here the immuneACCESS table is served through TCRdb, limited to in-frame sequences with V and J called. Missing clones are a known gap in these copies; in checked studies unresolved V genes cover under half, and the rest lacks a known reason. V, J and clone size were drawn from that table, and D and trimming were deduced from the DNA. Here the sample has about 490,000 clones; approximately 85% occur a single time. Together, the top ten hold approximately 2.9% of the sample.

The specimen sequenced was peripheral blood. The sequence came from a human donor in a cohort sampled during active COVID-19. The chain is assembled from TRBV27 and TRBJ2-1; TRBD1 is possibly the D segment (6 matching bases). In nucleotide form, the sequence is TGTGCCAGCAGTTTAAGACCTTTGGGGACACAAAACAATGAGCAGTTCTTC. Its translation is CASSLRPLGTQNNEQFF.